A single sample gave rise to the 6 T cell receptor beta chains below, sequenced in a study of shared clonotypes between healthy human individuals. CD8 cells classed as naive were CD45RO-negative and positively selected for CCR7, excluding terminally differentiated effector memory CD45RA+ cells. Using immunoSEQ multiplex PCR, the repertoire was profiled, and TCRdb retains in-frame clones only, with some absent. The sample lists some 580,000 clones; roughly 98% were seen once. Sequenced: naive CD8+ T cells sorted from blood. These receptors all stem from a young man in good health.

Here the CDR3 DNA reads TGCAGCGTTGGCGTGGAAAACTACGAGCAGTACTTC. Its protein product is CSVGVENYEQYF. The chain employs TRBV29-1 and TRBJ2-7; D remains ambiguous. Germline CDR1 reads SQVTM; CDR2 reads ANQGSEA. The CDR3 covers 12 residues. The V gene lost 4 bases and the J gene lost 3 bases, with 10 bases spanning the gap.

The chain combines TRBV7-9 with TRBJ2-2, with TRBD2 identical over 13 bases. Germline values: CDR1 SEHNR, CDR2 FQNEAQ (reference sequence). The CDR3 has 16 amino acids. V gave up 5 bases and J gave up 6 bases; unmatched junction bases: 6. The CDR3 nucleotides read TGTGCCAGCAGCGCGCGGACTAGCGGGAGCGCCGGGGAGCTGTTTTTT. This sequence encodes CASSARTSGSAGELFF.

The J gene is TRBJ1-5, the V gene TRBV19; the D is unclear. V was pared by 4 bases and J by 5 bases, with 15 bases between. This CDR3 contains 15 residues. Germline V gene data show CDR1 as LNHDA and CDR2 as SQIVND (reference sequence). The CDR3 nucleotides are TGTGCCAGTAGTACCGATCAGGTAACGTATCAGCCCCAGCATTTT. It codes for CASSTDQVTYQPQHF.

This chain uses TRBV2 with TRBJ2-1; 8 nucleotides align to TRBD1. J lost 0 bases, V lost 4 bases, and 11 bases had no gene match. The CDR3 totals 18 residues. In germline, CDR1 is SNHLY, CDR2 FYNNEI. The CDR3 is CASSAYPQDRASYNEQFF. For the CDR3, the DNA is TGTGCCAGCAGTGCGTACCCCCAGGACAGGGCCTCCTACAATGAGCAGTTCTTC.

This clone has more than one count but fewer than ten. The chain couples TRBV11-1 to TRBJ2-1; no clear D. CDR3 length equals 12 residues. Deletions cut 3 bases from V and 1 base from J, with 1 base between. From germline, CDR1 is SGHAT and CDR2 FQDESV (reference sequence). The CDR3 sequence is CASSLSYNEQFF. The CDR3 nucleotides read TGTGCCAGCAGCTTGTCCTACAATGAGCAGTTCTTC. The whole variable domain, filled in from reference TRBV11-1 and TRBJ2-1, reads EAEVAQSPRYKITEKSQAVAFWCDPISGHATLYWYRQILGQGPELLVQFQDESVVDDSQLPKDRFSAERLKGVDSTLKIQPAELGDSAMYLCASSLSYNEQFFGPGTRLTVL.

This chain links TRBV4-1 with TRBJ2-7; 7 bases agree with TRBD2. Germline CDR1 reads MGHRA; CDR2 reads YSYEKL. This CDR3 is built from 16 residues. J gave up 9 bases and V 1 base, and 15 bases lay outside the gene matches. Here the CDR3 reads CASSQVGGSANTGQYF. The CDR3 coding sequence is TGCGCCAGCAGCCAAGTCGGCGGGAGCGCAAATACTGGGCAGTACTTC.